These 8 T cell receptor beta chains were sequenced from one sample in a study of shared clonotypes between healthy human individuals. The assay was immunoSEQ multiplex PCR, and TCRdb's table has in-frame clones only and misses some. The sample shows 2,100,000 or so clones, approximately 96% of them seen only once. Sequences were obtained from naive CD4+ T cells sorted from blood. Sample subset: CD45RA+ positively selected. These receptors were obtained from a man between 18 and 35 years old in good health.

This clone appeared once. The gene calls are TRBV6-6 and TRBJ1-1, with no clear D. Germline lookup yields CDR1 MNHNY and CDR2 SVGAGI (reference sequence). This CDR3 contains 14 residues. V lost 5 bases and J lost 1, with 11 bases in between. CDR3 nucleotides: TGTGCCAGCAGTGCGGACGGTGGGAACACTGAAGCTTTCTTT. Translation: CASSADGGNTEAFF.

The chain recombines TRBV11-2 with TRBJ2-7; TRBD1 agrees at 8 bases. V lost 3 bases to trimming and J lost 4 bases; unmatched junction nucleotides: 5. Germline assignment: CDR1 SGHAT and CDR2 FQNNGV. The CDR3 extends over 14 amino acids. CDR3 bases: TGTGCCAGCAGCTTGAGCAGGGGGCTTTACGAGCAGTACTTC. As protein: CASSLSRGLYEQYF.

For this clone: Other nucleotide sequences in the sample specify the same CDR3. This rearrangement joins TRBV19 to TRBJ2-2; D is perhaps TRBD1 (6 bases). V lost 5 bases, J lost 4 bases, and 11 bases lay in between. This CDR3 contains 14 residues. Germline V gene data show CDR1 as LNHDA and CDR2 as SQIVND (reference sequence). CDR3 residues: CASSSRGGTGELFF. CDR3 in DNA: TGTGCCAGTAGTTCAAGAGGGGGCACCGGGGAGCTGTTTTTT.

This sequence joins TRBV6-6 and TRBJ1-4; D is perhaps TRBD1 (6 bases). Trimming removed 4 bases at V and 7 bases at J, with 13 bases between. Germline V gene data show CDR1 as MNHNY and CDR2 as SVGAGI (reference sequence). The length of the CDR3 is 14 residues. CDR3 bases: TGTGCCAGCAGTTTAGGGGGGGGTTTTGAAAAACTGTTTTTT. Translation: CASSLGGGFEKLFF.

The chain links TRBV5-6 to TRBJ1-5; 9 bases map to TRBD1. CDR3 length: 15 residues. The V segment lost 1 base and the J segment 5 bases; nucleotides outside the gene matches: 4. CDR1 SGHDT and CDR2 YYEEEE come from the germline V gene. The CDR3 nucleotides are TGTGCCAGCAGCTTGATACAGGGGGCGGATCAGCCCCAGCATTTT. It yields the protein CASSLIQGADQPQHF.

The J gene is TRBJ1-4, the V gene TRBV2; a weak D match, TRBD1 (5 bases). Trimming removed 3 bases from V and 4 bases from J, with 9 bases in between. This CDR3 contains 14 residues. Germline assignment: CDR1 SNHLY and CDR2 FYNNEI. DNA of the CDR3: TGTGCCAGCAGTGAGCAGGGCCTTAATGAAAAACTGTTTTTT. Residues: CASSEQGLNEKLFF. Full variable domain (remainder filled in from reference TRBV2 and TRBJ1-4): EPEVTQTPSHQVTQMGQEVILRCVPISNHLYFYWYRQILGQKVEFLVSFYNNEISEKSEIFDDQFSVERPDGSNFTLKIRSTKLEDSAMYFCASSEQGLNEKLFFGSGTQLSVL.

A remark on this clone: At the DNA level, this CDR3 is encoded by other sequences in the same sample as well. The rearrangement links TRBV18 to TRBJ1-2; D may be TRBD1 (5 bases). This CDR3 has 13 amino acids. Looked up from germline, CDR1 is KGHSH and CDR2 is LQKENI. With 3 bases removed from V and 3 bases from J, the gap between germline ends came to 8 bases. The CDR3 protein is CASSPGRDYGYTF. CDR3 nucleotide sequence: TGTGCCAGCTCACCGGGCAGGGACTATGGCTACACCTTC.

A note on this clone: Other DNA sequences in this sample translate to the same CDR3. The CDR3 region is CASSYTDTQYF. The CDR3 coding sequence is TGTGCCAGCAGTTACACAGATACGCAGTATTTT. This chain uses TRBV2 with TRBJ2-3; D is ambiguous. V was cut by 5 bases and J by 2 bases, with 2 bases left in between. Germline loops: CDR1 SNHLY, CDR2 FYNNEI. This CDR3 region has 11 residues. The whole variable domain, filled in from reference TRBV2 and TRBJ2-3, reads EPEVTQTPSHQVTQMGQEVILRCVPISNHLYFYWYRQILGQKVEFLVSFYNNEISEKSEIFDDQFSVERPDGSNFTLKIRSTKLEDSAMYFCASSYTDTQYFGPGTRLTVL.